The source of this T cell receptor beta chain is a study of blood T cell repertoires in COVID-19. On the study more broadly: T cells, B-cell-depleted T cells, or PBMCs provided the cDNA or gDNA that served as material.

The CDR3 totals 14 residues. The germline CDR1 and CDR2 sequences are SGHVS and FQNEAQ. The V and J ends lost 1 base and 0 bases respectively, with 7 bases between them. Assay used: immunoSEQ multiplex PCR; TCRdb lists only in-frame clones, some missing. The sample holds about 63,000 clones, about 82% seen once. This TCR derives from a middle-aged woman with acute COVID-19. Input material: PBMCs or T cells enriched from blood (not recorded which). The chain couples TRBV7-8 to TRBJ2-7; unclear D gene. This CDR3 is CASSLGRSSYEQYV. The CDR3 nucleotides are TGTGCCAGCAGCTTAGGACGGAGCTCCTACGAGCAGTACGTC.